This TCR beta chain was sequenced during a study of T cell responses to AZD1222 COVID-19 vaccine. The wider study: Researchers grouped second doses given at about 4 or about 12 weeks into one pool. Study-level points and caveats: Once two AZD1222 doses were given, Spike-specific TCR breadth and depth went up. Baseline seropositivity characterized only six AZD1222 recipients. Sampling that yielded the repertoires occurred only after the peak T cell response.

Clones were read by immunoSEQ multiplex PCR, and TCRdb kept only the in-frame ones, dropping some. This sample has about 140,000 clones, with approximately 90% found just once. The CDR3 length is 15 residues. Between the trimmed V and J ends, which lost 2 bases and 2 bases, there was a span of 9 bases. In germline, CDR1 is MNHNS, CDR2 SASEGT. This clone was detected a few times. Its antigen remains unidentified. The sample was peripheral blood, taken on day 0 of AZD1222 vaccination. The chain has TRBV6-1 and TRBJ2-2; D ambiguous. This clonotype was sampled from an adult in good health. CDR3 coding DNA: TGTGCCAGCAGTGAACGTATAGAAAACACCGGGGAGCTGTTTTTT. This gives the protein CASSERIENTGELFF.